This T cell receptor (beta chain) was captured in a study of T cells after yellow fever vaccination. In the study overall: With SMART-Seq v4 Ultra Low Input, the fractions containing low cell numbers were prepared. Study-level results: Reappearance after the booster was observed for most primary-vaccination clones (96% CD4, roughly 88% CD8).

This clonotype was counted between two and nine times. Its antigen is not identified. TCRdb itself ran the 5' RACE reads through MiXCR, one entry per CDR3 protein. In the table there are hundreds of thousands of distinct CDR3 sequences, approximately 13% of which are singletons. This CDR3 comprises 14 residues. Germline CDR1 and CDR2: ENHRY and SYGVKD. The V and J ends lost 4 bases and 0 bases respectively, with 10 bases between them. This clonotype originated in a man aged 30 to 45 who received the YFV17D yellow fever vaccine. Here the sequenced sample was PBMCs, taken on the day of the yellow fever booster vaccination. The rearrangement joins TRBV10-3 to TRBJ2-7; possibly TRBD1 for D (6 bases). CDR3 nucleotides: TGTGCCATCAGTGGGACAGCAACCTCCTACGAGCAGTACTTC. Translation gives CAISGTATSYEQYF.